The 6 T cell receptor beta chains below were found in one sample sequenced in a study of cytomegalovirus exposure and HLA in healthy donors. PCR used 60 Vbeta primers and 13 Jbeta primers. Profiling relied on immunoSEQ multiplex PCR, and the TCRdb table lists in-frame clones only, not all of them. The sample shows over 150,000 clones, 84% of them seen only once. Sequenced sample: PBMCs. The receptors were sampled from a boy under 10 years old in good health and CMV-seronegative.

V and J are TRBV28 and TRBJ2-1, with TRBD2 matching 9 bases. Germline V gene lookup returns CDR1 MDHEN and CDR2 SYDVKM. The CDR3 contains 16 residues. Germline trimming cut 1 base from V and 8 bases from J; bases unmatched to any gene: 9. The CDR3 sequence: CASSLSGSGRFHEQFF. In DNA, the CDR3 is TGTGCCAGCAGTTTATCGGGTAGCGGGAGATTCCATGAGCAGTTCTTC. Full variable domain (missing parts from reference TRBV28 and TRBJ2-1): DVKVTQSSRYLVKRTGEKVFLECVQDMDHENMFWYRQDPGLGLRLIYFSYDVKMKEKGDIPEGYSVSREKKERFSLILESASTNQTSMYLCASSLSGSGRFHEQFFGPGTRLTVL.

The gene calls are TRBV5-1 and TRBJ2-1, with D possibly being TRBD1 (5 bases). V lost 4 bases to trimming and J lost 5 bases, with 10 bases between them. Germline-derived CDR1 and CDR2 are SGHRS and YFSETQ. The CDR3 has 13 residues. CDR3 sequence reads: CASSTGVDNEQFF. The DNA for the CDR3 is TGCGCCAGCAGCACAGGAGTGGACAATGAGCAGTTCTTC. Full variable domain (remainder filled in from reference TRBV5-1 and TRBJ2-1): KAGVTQTPRYLIKTRGQQVTLSCSPISGHRSVSWYQQTPGQGLQFLFEYFSETQRNKGNFPGRFSGRQFSNSRSEMNVSTLELGDSALYLCASSTGVDNEQFFGPGTRLTVL.

The V and J genes are TRBV27 and TRBJ2-7, with D perhaps matching TRBD1 (6 bases). From germline, CDR1 is MNHEY and CDR2 SMNVEV (reference sequence). V was shortened by 7 bases and J by 4 bases, with 17 bases between the two germline ends. The CDR3 spans 14 residues. Written as DNA, the CDR3 is TGTGCCAGCACCCATAGGGGACACCAGTACGAGCAGTACTTC. Protein product: CASTHRGHQYEQYF.

The chain couples TRBV27 to TRBJ2-7, with D perhaps TRBD2 (6 bases). V was trimmed by 8 bases and J by 4 bases, leaving 12 bases between them. Germline CDR1 MNHEY, CDR2 SMNVEV (reference sequence). The CDR3 sequence is 12 residues long. The CDR3 here is CASGEDEYEQYF. The CDR3 coding sequence is TGTGCCAGCGGGGAGGATGAGTACGAGCAGTACTTC.

V and J are TRBV18 and TRBJ1-1; 7 bases line up with TRBD1. Germline V gene data show CDR1 as KGHSH and CDR2 as LQKENI. The V gene end was trimmed by 4 bases and the J gene end by 4 bases; junction bases not matched to a gene: 12. The CDR3 contains 16 residues. The CDR3 nucleotides are TGTGCCAGCTCACGGTGGGAAGGGGGCGCAAGCACTGAAGCTTTCTTT. Protein sequence: CASSRWEGGASTEAFF.

The gene calls are TRBV2 and TRBJ1-1; D may be TRBD1 (6 bases). Germline lookup yields CDR1 SNHLY and CDR2 FYNNEI. CDR3 size: 14 residues. Trimming removed 2 bases at V and 1 base at J, with 8 bases between. Written as DNA, the CDR3 is TGTGCCAGCAGTGAACGGGGACAGAACACTGAAGCTTTCTTT. Amino acid sequence: CASSERGQNTEAFF.